This TCR beta chain was observed in a study of breast tumors, draining lymph nodes, adjacent tissues. On this clonotype itself: Its target is unknown. A read error is possible here, since a much larger clone lies one base away.

Samples came from axillary lymph nodes draining the breast cancer. TCRdb called the multiplex PCR reads again in MiXCR, with one record for every CDR3 protein. The data show under 150,000 distinct CDR3 sequences, less than 25% seen once. CDR3 length: 14 amino acids. The V gene's germline CDR1 is SGHDN and CDR2 FVKESK. The V end lost 3 bases, the J end lost 6 bases, and 15 bases lay between the germline ends. The study's findings and limits: Most tumor T cells seemingly derive from lymph node, then expand in tumor. Tumor and nontumor repertoires were significantly more similar in luminal-like than in basal-like breast cancer.

The specimen was axillary lymph node tissue. This TCR came from a female donor with breast cancer. Some clones in this sample may be carry-over from other donors' samples. This chain connects TRBV14 to TRBJ2-7, with a weak D call TRBD2 (5 bases). The CDR3 is CASSQRTGFSEQYF. In nucleotides, the CDR3 is TGTGCCAGCAGCCAGCGGACTGGCTTCTCCGAGCAGTACTTC.